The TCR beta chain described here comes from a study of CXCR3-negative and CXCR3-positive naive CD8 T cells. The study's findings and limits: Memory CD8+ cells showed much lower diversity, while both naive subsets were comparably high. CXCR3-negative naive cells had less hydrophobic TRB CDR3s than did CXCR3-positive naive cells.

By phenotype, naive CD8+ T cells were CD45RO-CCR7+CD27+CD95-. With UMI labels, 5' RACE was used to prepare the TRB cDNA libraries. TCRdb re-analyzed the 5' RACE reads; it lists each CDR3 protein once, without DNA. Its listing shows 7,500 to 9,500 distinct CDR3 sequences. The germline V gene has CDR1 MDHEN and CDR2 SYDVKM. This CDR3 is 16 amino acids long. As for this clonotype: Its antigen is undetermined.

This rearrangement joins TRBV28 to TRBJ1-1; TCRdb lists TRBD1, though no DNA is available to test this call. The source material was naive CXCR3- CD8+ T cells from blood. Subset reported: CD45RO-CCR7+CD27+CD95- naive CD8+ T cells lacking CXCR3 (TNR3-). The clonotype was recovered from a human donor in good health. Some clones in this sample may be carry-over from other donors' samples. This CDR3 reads CASSFVIGQQNTEAFF. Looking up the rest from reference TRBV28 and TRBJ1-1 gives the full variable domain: DVKVTQSSRYLVKRTGEKVFLECVQDMDHENMFWYRQDPGLGLRLIYFSYDVKMKEKGDIPEGYSVSREKKERFSLILESASTNQTSMYLCASSFVIGQQNTEAFFGQGTRLTVV.